Shown below are 21 T cell receptor beta chains from a single sample sequenced in a study of technical replicates of blood from a handful of donors. TCRdb's table, derived via immunoSEQ multiplex PCR, lists solely in-frame clones and lacks some. The table has roughly 50,000 clones, 93% seen once. The source material was PBMCs. The receptors shown here come from a human donor in good health. Some clones in this sample may be carry-over from other donors' samples.

The CDR3 nucleotides read TGTGCCACCAAAGGACAGGGGGCAAGTAATTCACCCCTCCACTTT. This gives the protein CATKGQGASNSPLHF. The rearrangement joins TRBV10-3 to TRBJ1-6; 11 nucleotides line up with TRBD1. V lost 10 bases to trimming and J lost 6 bases; unmatched junction nucleotides: 8. Germline V lookup: CDR1 ENHRY, CDR2 SYGVKD. The CDR3 is made up of 15 amino acids.

This clone is a singleton in its sample. As DNA, the CDR3 is TGTGCCAGCAGCTGGGACAGGGTACCAGATACGCAGTATTTT. This gives the protein CASSWDRVPDTQYF. This chain connects TRBV7-2 to TRBJ2-3, with TRBD1 matching 9 bases. CDR3 size: 14 residues. CDR1 and CDR2 (germline): SGHTA, FQGNSA. Losses at the gene ends were 4 bases for V and 4 bases for J; bases not matched to a gene: 3.

This rearrangement joins TRBV29-1 to TRBJ1-5; D gene uncertain. The CDR3 has 13 amino acids. V lost 4 bases, J lost 3 bases, and 10 bases lay in between. CDR1 is SQVTM and CDR2 is ANQGSEA in the germline V gene. Here the CDR3 reads CSVAQQPNQPQHF. For the CDR3, the DNA is TGCAGCGTTGCCCAACAGCCCAATCAGCCCCAGCATTTT.

The chain carries TRBV4-1 and TRBJ2-1; 11 nucleotides agree with TRBD2. The CDR3 consists of 17 residues. From germline, CDR1 is MGHRA and CDR2 YSYEKL. Trimming cost V 0 bases and J 5 bases; bases outside gene matches: 6. The CDR3 DNA reads TGCGCCAGCAGCCAAGAATGGCTAGCGGGAGGAAACAATGAGCAGTTCTTC. Protein product: CASSQEWLAGGNNEQFF.

CDR3 nucleotides: TGTGCCAGCAGCGCGAGGAGCGGGGGGGCGGATGAGCAGTTCTTC. Translated, it gives CASSARSGGADEQFF. The V and J genes are TRBV6-1 and TRBJ2-1; TRBD2 aligns across 10 bases. This CDR3 has 15 amino acids. The trim removed 6 bases at V and 8 bases at J, leaving 10 bases unmatched. The germline CDR1 and CDR2 sequences are MNHNS and SASEGT.

The chain carries TRBV7-9 and TRBJ2-1, with TRBD2 matching 7 bases. Trimming at V came to 6 bases and at J to 0 bases, leaving 5 bases not matched to a gene. CDR3 size: 15 residues. In germline, CDR1 is SEHNR, CDR2 FQNEAQ (reference sequence). Here the CDR3 DNA reads TGTGCCAGCAGTCCTAGCGGAAGCTCCTACAATGAGCAGTTCTTC. Translating gives CASSPSGSSYNEQFF. The variable domain in full, completed from reference TRBV7-9 and TRBJ2-1, reads DTGVSQNPRHKITKRGQNVTFRCDPISEHNRLYWYRQTLGQGPEFLTYFQNEAQLEKSRLLSDRFSAERPKGSFSTLEIQRTEQGDSAMYLCASSPSGSSYNEQFFGPGTRLTVL.

This chain connects TRBV4-1 to TRBJ2-5, with 9 bases that match TRBD2. V shed 4 bases and J 5 bases; nucleotides not matched to a gene: 11. The CDR3 runs to 16 residues. Germline V gives CDR1 MGHRA, CDR2 YSYEKL. CDR3 DNA: TGCGCCAGCAGCCTGGGAGCCGGGAGCGGGAGGGAGACCCAGTACTTC. This codes for CASSLGAGSGRETQYF.

The sample holds one count of this clone. The chain uses TRBV5-3 and TRBJ2-3, with D possibly being TRBD2 (6 bases). TRBV5-3 is treated as an ORF (open reading frame) with a function not yet certain. CDR3 length: 20 residues. The V and J ends lost 4 bases and 0 bases respectively, with 27 bases between them. This chain's CDR3 is CARSPRSGTQSKASTDTQYF. The CDR3 DNA is TGTGCCAGAAGCCCAAGATCCGGGACTCAAAGCAAGGCTAGCACAGATACGCAGTATTTT.

The J gene is TRBJ2-3, the V gene TRBV9; D is possibly TRBD2 (6 bases). Trimming took off 3 bases at V and 5 bases at J, with 13 bases between the two ends. From germline, CDR1 is SGDLS and CDR2 YYNGEE. This CDR3 region has 14 residues. The CDR3 loop reads CASSATGVQDTQYF. The CDR3 DNA follows: TGTGCCAGCAGCGCCACGGGGGTACAAGATACGCAGTATTTT.

V is TRBV4-3 and J is TRBJ1-6; 7 bases map to TRBD1. The length of the CDR3 is 14 residues. V trimming: 3 bases; J trimming: 4 bases; junction bases outside the gene matches: 0. Germline-derived CDR1 and CDR2 are LGHNA and YSLEER. CDR3: CASSQDRYNSPLHF. The DNA for the CDR3 is TGCGCCAGCAGCCAGGACAGGTATAATTCACCCCTCCACTTT.

J is TRBJ2-3 and V is TRBV5-4; D may be TRBD2 (6 bases). This CDR3 spans 14 amino acids. Germline V lookup: CDR1 SGHNT, CDR2 YYREEE (reference sequence). Trimming pared 5 bases from V and 6 bases from J, leaving 16 bases between. The CDR3 spells CASRLGTLEDTQYF. The CDR3 DNA follows: TGTGCCAGCAGACTCGGGACTTTGGAGGATACGCAGTATTTT.

The rearrangement uses TRBV20-1 and TRBJ1-2, with 7 nucleotides matching TRBD1. Germline loops: CDR1 DFQATT, CDR2 SNEGSKA (reference sequence). The CDR3 totals 11 residues. V trimming: 7 bases; J trimming: 8 bases; junction bases outside the gene matches: 7. The CDR3 region is CSVTGASGYTF. In DNA form, the CDR3 reads TGCAGTGTTACAGGGGCCTCAGGCTACACCTTC.

Concerning this clone itself: The CDR3 does not end in the conserved phenylalanine or tryptophan, so this is likely a read error. It is unclear where the CDR3 begins or ends on the DNA, so no DNA is shown, and the CDR3 is as TCRdb lists it. The V and J genes are TRBV4-3 and TRBJ2-3; no check of the table's D call, TRBD2, against the DNA was made. The CDR3 region is 11 residues in length, termini included. Looked up from germline, CDR1 is LGHNA and CDR2 is YSLEER. The CDR3 sequence: CASSHGGPRVG.

The gene calls are TRBV10-3 and TRBJ2-7, with 8 positions matching TRBD1. V was pared by 6 bases and J by 1 base, with 8 bases of the junction left unmatched. CDR3 length: 15 residues. The V gene's germline CDR1 is ENHRY and CDR2 SYGVKD. The CDR3 spells CAISSPGTGSYEQYF. DNA of the CDR3: TGTGCCATCAGCTCCCCTGGGACAGGTTCCTACGAGCAGTACTTC.

CDR3 DNA sequence: TGTGCCAGCAGTCTCTTAGCGAGGAAAGAGACCCAGTACTTC. Translation gives CASSLLARKETQYF. J is TRBJ2-5 and V is TRBV2, with D perhaps TRBD2 (5 bases). The CDR3 is 14 residues long. V shed 5 bases and J shed 3 bases, with 13 bases lying between them. The V gene's germline CDR1 is SNHLY and CDR2 FYNNEI.

The V and J genes are TRBV11-3 and TRBJ2-5, with D uncertain. The CDR3 loop spans 15 amino acids. Germline V gene lookup returns CDR1 SGHNT and CDR2 YENEEA. V lost 1 base and J 0 bases, leaving 9 bases between the germline ends. In nucleotides, the CDR3 is TGTGCCAGCAGCTTAGGGGCTTTCAACCAAGAGACCCAGTACTTC. Translation: CASSLGAFNQETQYF.

CDR3 region: CAISEGTGMNTGELFF. CDR3 sequence (DNA): TGTGCCATCAGTGAGGGGACAGGGATGAACACCGGGGAGCTGTTTTTT. The chain has TRBV10-3 and TRBJ2-2; 9 bases line up with TRBD1. The length of the CDR3 is 16 residues. Trimming cost V 2 bases and J 1 base; bases outside gene matches: 2. Germline V gene sequence: CDR1 ENHRY, CDR2 SYGVKD.

V usage is TRBV5-6 and J usage is TRBJ1-3; a weak D match, TRBD1 (5 bases). Germline assignment: CDR1 SGHDT and CDR2 YYEEEE. There are 15 residues in the CDR3. The V gene lost 0 bases and the J gene lost 0 bases, with 7 bases spanning the gap. The CDR3 DNA sequence: TGTGCCAGCAGCTTGGTTGACAGCTCTGGAAACACCATATATTTT. It encodes CASSLVDSSGNTIYF.

The chain recombines TRBV4-1 with TRBJ1-2, with 11 bases matching TRBD1. The CDR3 totals 17 residues. Germline V CDR1 and CDR2: MGHRA, YSYEKL. Trimming removed 4 bases from V and 4 bases from J; junction bases left unmatched: 11. This CDR3 is CASSLEGSGTGGYGYTF. The CDR3 DNA is TGCGCCAGCAGCCTAGAGGGGAGTGGGACAGGGGGCTATGGCTACACCTTC.

The chain couples TRBV5-6 to TRBJ2-4, with D perhaps TRBD2 (6 bases). Per the germline V gene, CDR1 is SGHDT and CDR2 is YYEEEE. Trimming left V 4 bases short and J 6 bases short, with 14 bases between. This CDR3 contains 14 residues. CDR3 amino acids: CASSPPSVPNIQYF. In DNA, the CDR3 is TGTGCCAGCAGCCCGCCTAGCGTCCCAAACATTCAGTACTTC.

The J gene is TRBJ2-7, the V gene TRBV30; possibly TRBD2 for D (6 bases). Per germline, CDR1 GTSNPN and CDR2 SVGIG (reference sequence). There are 11 residues in the CDR3. V was shortened by 6 bases and J by 10 bases, with 16 bases between the two germline ends. The CDR3 DNA sequence: TGTGCCTGTTCTGGCGGGACCTCCCAGTACTTC. It codes for CACSGGTSQYF.